The text below deals with one T cell receptor beta chain. Antigen unknown. Germline CDR1 reads LNHDA; CDR2 reads SQIVND (reference sequence). The CDR3 is 17 residues long. V lost 8 bases to trimming and J lost 2 bases; unmatched junction nucleotides: 12. The PCR had 60 Vbeta and 13 Jbeta primers. Authors' data handling: Some 9.9 million shared chains were among approximately 87 million unique TCR beta chains counted in a later analysis. Generated by immunoSEQ multiplex PCR, the TCRdb table keeps only in-frame clones and is missing some. The DNA was the basis for D and trimming; V, J and clone size are from that table. The sample carries 180,000 or so clones, around 75% recorded once. This record comes from a study of cytomegalovirus exposure and HLA in healthy donors. Study background: Unique TCR beta sequences numbering fewer than 130 million came from around 180 million T cells in an earlier analysis.

Study results and caveats: A later analysis revealed that TCR association rates differed between HLA loci, peaking at DRB1 and bottoming out at HLA-C. Presence/absence analysis assumed near-uniform sequencing depth across donors.

The sequencing input was PBMCs. The source is a middle-aged woman in good health and CMV-seropositive. The chain couples TRBV19 to TRBJ2-3; 11 positions match TRBD2. The CDR3 sequence: CASLPGASGRITDTQYF. The DNA for the CDR3 is TGTGCCAGTCTTCCGGGGGCTAGCGGGAGGATCACAGATACGCAGTATTTT.